This record concerns one T cell receptor (beta chain) sequence. The sample comes from a study of technical replicates of blood from several donors. Some clones are missing from TCRdb's copy, which holds only in-frame ones; the method was immunoSEQ multiplex PCR. This sample carries 45,000 to 55,000 clones, less than 95% of them seen once, and the ten largest clones take about 0.22%. Trimming pared 11 bases from V and 5 bases from J, leaving 18 bases between. This CDR3 contains 14 residues. The chain carries TRBV23-1 and TRBJ1-4, with D possibly matching TRBD1 (5 bases). TRBV23-1 is identified as an open reading frame with a role that is uncertain. The sequenced sample consisted of T cells isolated from PBMCs. The receptor's source is a human donor in good health. Here the CDR3 DNA reads TGCGCCGAAAAATCCGGGACTCAGAATGAAAAACTGTTTTTT. Its translation is CAEKSGTQNEKLFF.